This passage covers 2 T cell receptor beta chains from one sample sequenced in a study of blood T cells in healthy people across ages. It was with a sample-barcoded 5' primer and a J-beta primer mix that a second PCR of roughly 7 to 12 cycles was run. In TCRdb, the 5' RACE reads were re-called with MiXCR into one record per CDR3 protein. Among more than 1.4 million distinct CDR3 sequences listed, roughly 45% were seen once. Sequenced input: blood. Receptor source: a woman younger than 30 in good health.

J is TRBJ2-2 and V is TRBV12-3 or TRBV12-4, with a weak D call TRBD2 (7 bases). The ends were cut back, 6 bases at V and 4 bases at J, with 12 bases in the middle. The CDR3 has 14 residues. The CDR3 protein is CASSFGGRTGELFF. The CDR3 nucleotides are TGTGCCAGCAGCTTCGGGGGGCGCACCGGGGAGCTGTTTTTT.

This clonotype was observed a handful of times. The CDR3 nucleotides are TGTGCCAGCAGCTTCATAACAGTTGACTATGGCTACACCTTC. Its translation is CASSFITVDYGYTF. This chain connects TRBV11-2 to TRBJ1-2, with D hard to call. The CDR3 is 14 residues long. CDR1 SGHAT and CDR2 FQNNGV come from the germline V gene. The V gene lost 3 bases and the J gene lost 3 bases, with 11 bases spanning the gap.